This section outlines one T cell receptor (beta chain) sequence together with its context. Its matching antigen is unknown. In germline, CDR1 is MGHDK, CDR2 SYGVNS. CDR3 length: 14 amino acids. V was cut by 3 bases and J by 5 bases, with 10 bases left in between. This entry belongs to a study of T cell repertoires in cytomegalovirus infection. Study at large: In public TCR beta signatures, there were indications of both CMV infection and matching HLA type. General study results and limits: The ex vivo response showed dominance by HLA-C-restricted CMV-specific TCR beta clonotypes. People with CMV and the relevant HLA were identified by cumulative public TCR beta family frequency.

TCRdb called the reads again in MiXCR, with one record for every CDR3 protein. The sample holds around 450,000 distinct CDR3 sequences, approximately 30% seen once. The clonotype originates from a human donor in good health (CMV status not recorded). Some clones in this sample may be carry-over from other donors' samples. The sample comprised PBMCs. The rearrangement links TRBV25-1 to TRBJ2-2, with D unclear. The CDR3 DNA reads as TGTGCCAGCAGTGACGCCGGATGGACCGGGGAGCTGTTTTTT. It yields the protein CASSDAGWTGELFF.